This TCR beta chain was identified during a study of T cells expressing NK-cell markers. Study-level results: Dominant NKG2C+ clonotypes in a handful of donors made up roughly 1.0-7.0% of CD8+ T cells. Topping the CD3+CD56-NKG2C+ fraction as well were these clonotypes, in a handful of donors.

There are 14 residues in the CDR3. The germline gives CDR1 MNHEY, CDR2 SVGAGI. No DNA is given; TCRdb re-called the 5' RACE reads and lists each CDR3 protein once. The table lists over 100,000 distinct CDR3 sequences. As concerns this clonotype: The antigen is unknown.

This TCR came from a woman aged 18 to 75 in good health. The chain carries TRBV6-5 and TRBJ1-1; the TRBD1 assignment by TCRdb is unverifiable without DNA. The sequencing input was blood T cells: a sorted CD56 or NKG2C T cell subset, CD4+ or CD8+ T cells, or bulk PBMC T cells (not recorded which). CDR3: CASSYSSGAPEAFF.